A selection of T cell receptor beta chains follows, all from one sample in a study of blood T cell repertoires in COVID-19. This table comes from immunoSEQ multiplex PCR, and its TCRdb copy is limited to in-frame clones, with some not included. The repertoire has more than 150,000 clones, approximately 80% of them found once; the top ten carry approximately 7.1%. Sequencing was performed on peripheral blood. The receptor set was obtained from a human donor in a cohort sampled during active COVID-19. Each CDR3 is given with its conserved first and last residue. A D gene is named only where the DNA matches it firmly. Clone sizes are given selectively: once, few, many, or a class where the clone is expanded.

J gene,clone size,V gene,D gene,CDR3 protein,CDR3 DNA
TRBJ2-3,once,TRBV5-6,.,CASSRVPESTDTQYF,TGTGCCAGCAGTCGGGTGCCGGAAAGCACAGATACGCAGTATTTT
TRBJ1-1,.,TRBV27,TRBD1,CASSLTHRGLGWTEAFF,TGTGCCAGCAGTTTAACGCACAGGGGTCTGGGCTGGACTGAAGCTTTCTTT
TRBJ1-1,.,TRBV7-2,.,CASSLQDLRAFF,TGTGCCAGCAGCCTACAGGACCTGAGAGCTTTCTTT
TRBJ1-3,once,TRBV7-6,.,CASSLVGRNSGNTIYF,TGTGCCAGCAGCTTAGTAGGCAGGAACTCTGGAAACACCATATATTTT
TRBJ2-5,once,TRBV6-5,.,CASNQGIRETQYF,TGTGCCAGCAATCAGGGAATTCGGGAGACCCAGTACTTC
TRBJ1-2,.,TRBV19,.,CASRGRRDYGYTF,TGTGCCAGTAGGGGGAGGCGCGACTATGGCTACACCTTC
TRBJ2-2,.,TRBV7-9,TRBD2,CASSLSRVSGGTGELFF,TGTGCCAGCAGCTTATCCCGGGTCAGCGGGGGTACCGGGGAGCTGTTTTTT
TRBJ2-2,.,TRBV5-1,.,CASSFELANTGELFF,TGCGCCAGCAGCTTCGAGCTCGCGAACACCGGGGAGCTGTTTTTT
TRBJ1-2,.,TRBV19,.,CASSIGQGNYGYTF,TGTGCCAGTAGTATTGGGCAGGGTAACTATGGCTACACCTTC
TRBJ2-7,.,TRBV5-1,TRBD1,CASSAGQGEHEQYF,TGCGCCAGCAGCGCGGGACAGGGAGAACACGAGCAGTACTTC
TRBJ1-1,.,TRBV6-5,.,CASNNGGKGTEAFF,TGTGCCAGCAACAACGGAGGAAAAGGCACTGAAGCTTTCTTT
TRBJ2-3,.,TRBV5-1,TRBD1,CASSVGTGPSTDTQYF,TGCGCCAGCAGCGTTGGGACAGGGCCGAGCACAGATACGCAGTATTTT
TRBJ1-3,.,TRBV6-8,.,CASSQGGNTIYF,TGTGCCAGCAGTCAGGGCGGAAACACCATATATTTT
TRBJ2-3,.,TRBV7-3,TRBD2,CASSETGTSKDTQYF,TGTGCCAGCAGCGAGACCGGGACTAGTAAAGATACGCAGTATTTT
TRBJ1-5,.,TRBV27,TRBD1,CASRPTGGSNQPQHF,TGTGCCAGCAGACCGACAGGGGGCTCGAATCAGCCCCAGCATTTT
TRBJ2-2,few,TRBV4-1,TRBD1,CASSQDKGQGVTGELFF,TGCGCCAGCAGCCAAGATAAGGGACAGGGAGTCACCGGGGAGCTGTTTTTT
TRBJ1-2,.,TRBV2,.,CASSIEEAYGYTF,TGTGCCAGCAGCATAGAAGAGGCCTATGGCTACACCTTC
TRBJ1-1,.,TRBV5-1,TRBD1,CASTQRFDRDTEAFF,TGCGCCAGCACCCAAAGATTCGACAGGGACACTGAAGCTTTCTTT
TRBJ2-3,.,TRBV27,.,CASREEGTDTQYF,TGTGCCAGCAGGGAGGAGGGGACAGATACGCAGTATTTT
TRBJ2-1,.,TRBV5-1,.,CASSLVQGLYNEQFF,TGCGCCAGCAGCTTGGTCCAGGGGCTCTACAATGAGCAGTTCTTC
TRBJ2-7,.,TRBV13,TRBD2,CASSRGVAGLYEQYF,TGTGCCAGCAGCCGGGGGGTTGCAGGGTTATACGAGCAGTACTTC
TRBJ2-7,.,TRBV19,TRBD1,CASSIAGQGVGRSYEQYF,TGTGCCAGTAGTATAGCTGGACAGGGAGTTGGTAGAAGCTACGAGCAGTACTTC
TRBJ1-5,.,TRBV5-6,.,CASSLGGGQPQHF,TGTGCCAGCAGCTTGGGGGGAGGTCAGCCCCAGCATTTT
TRBJ1-2,.,TRBV19,TRBD1,CASSIDGQGSGYTF,TGTGCCAGTAGTATAGATGGACAGGGAAGCGGCTACACCTTC
TRBJ2-5,once,TRBV5-1,.,CASSSGQETQYF,TGCGCCAGCAGCTCGGGCCAAGAGACCCAGTACTTC
TRBJ2-7,.,TRBV5-8,TRBD1,CASSLAGTGEQYF,TGTGCCAGCAGCTTGGCCGGGACAGGCGAGCAGTACTTC
TRBJ1-5,once,TRBV4-1,.,CASSQEFRVGNQPQHF,TGCGCCAGCAGCCAAGAGTTCAGGGTGGGCAATCAGCCCCAGCATTTT
TRBJ2-3,.,TRBV19,TRBD2,CASRMTSGGVGGDTQYF,TGTGCCAGTAGGATGACTAGCGGGGGGGTTGGAGGAGATACGCAGTATTTT
TRBJ2-7,.,TRBV30,TRBD2,CAWSLAGESSYEQYF,TGTGCCTGGAGTCTAGCGGGGGAGAGCTCCTACGAGCAGTACTTC
TRBJ1-2,few,TRBV7-9,TRBD1,CATPGQGNYGYTF,TGTGCCACTCCGGGACAGGGGAACTATGGCTACACCTTC
TRBJ1-2,.,TRBV7-8,TRBD1,CASSQRQGLYGYTF,TGTGCCAGCAGCCAGCGACAGGGTCTATATGGCTACACCTTC
TRBJ2-1,.,TRBV11-2,TRBD2,CASSLGFQRGDSGNEQFF,TGTGCCAGCAGCTTAGGTTTTCAGCGGGGGGATTCCGGGAATGAGCAGTTCTTC
TRBJ1-2,.,TRBV5-1,.,CASSLPTSYGYTF,TGCGCCAGCAGCTTGCCAACAAGCTATGGCTACACCTTC
TRBJ1-1,once,TRBV21-1,.,CASSVARGPEAFF,TGTGCCAGCAGCGTGGCCAGGGGGCCTGAAGCTTTCTTT
TRBJ1-5,.,TRBV3-1/TRBV3-2,.,CASSQDLEQPQHF,TGTGCCAGCAGCCAAGACTTGGAGCAGCCCCAGCATTTT
TRBJ2-7,.,TRBV27,.,CASSLLQGGSSSYEQYF,TGTGCCAGCAGTTTACTACAGGGCGGCTCAAGCTCCTACGAGCAGTACTTC
TRBJ2-3,.,TRBV9,.,CASSVVTGTDTQYF,TGTGCCAGCAGCGTAGTCACAGGCACAGATACGCAGTATTTT
TRBJ2-3,.,TRBV5-4,.,CASSLISGDLDTQYF,TGTGCCAGCAGCTTAATAAGTGGGGACTTAGATACGCAGTATTTT
TRBJ2-7,.,TRBV27,TRBD2,CASSLSTSGRYEQYF,TGTGCCAGCAGTTTATCGACTAGCGGGAGATACGAGCAGTACTTC
TRBJ2-1,.,TRBV18,TRBD1,CASSLLQGNNEQFF,TGTGCCAGCTCACTTCTACAGGGGAACAATGAGCAGTTCTTC
TRBJ2-6,.,TRBV19,.,CASRPRGGANVLTF,TGTGCCAGTAGACCCCGGGGAGGGGCCAACGTCCTGACTTTC
TRBJ2-3,once,TRBV19,TRBD1,CATADRAKTLTDTQYF,TGTGCCACCGCGGACAGGGCCAAAACTCTCACAGATACGCAGTATTTT
TRBJ2-3,.,TRBV27,TRBD1,CASSSRDRGTDTQYF,TGTGCCAGCAGTTCCCGGGACAGGGGTACAGATACGCAGTATTTT
TRBJ2-1,once,TRBV11-2,TRBD2,CASSLTGGRRNEQFF,TGTGCCAGCAGCTTAACGGGGGGGCGTCGCAATGAGCAGTTCTTC
TRBJ2-7,once,TRBV2,TRBD1,CATGGSEQYF,TGTGCAACAGGGGGGTCCGAGCAGTACTTC
TRBJ2-7,.,TRBV6-5,.,CASNSGDPYEQYF,TGTGCCAGCAATTCCGGGGATCCCTACGAGCAGTACTTC
TRBJ1-6,.,TRBV7-2,.,CASSSQPGGLRRTLHF,TGTGCCAGCAGCTCTCAACCCGGGGGGCTACGGCGTACCCTCCACTTT
TRBJ2-1,.,TRBV4-1,.,CASSQTRPHRSNEQFF,TGCGCCAGCAGCCAAACCAGACCCCACAGGAGCAATGAGCAGTTCTTC
TRBJ2-7,.,TRBV5-6,TRBD1,CASSSGQGGNEQYF,TGTGCCAGCAGCTCGGGACAGGGTGGCAACGAGCAGTACTTC
TRBJ1-4,.,TRBV5-1,TRBD1,CASSFGTGNEKLFF,TGCGCCAGCAGCTTTGGGACAGGGAATGAAAAACTGTTTTTT
TRBJ1-1,.,TRBV7-8,.,CASSLAKNGGGTEAFF,TGTGCCAGCAGCTTAGCGAAGAATGGGGGCGGAACTGAAGCTTTCTTT
TRBJ2-3,.,TRBV5-1,TRBD2,CASSPPSGDTDTQYF,TGCGCCAGCAGCCCCCCTAGCGGGGACACAGATACGCAGTATTTT
TRBJ2-3,.,TRBV10-3,TRBD2,CAISPSSSGLAGASTDTQYF,TGTGCCATCAGCCCAAGTTCCAGCGGGCTAGCGGGAGCCAGCACAGATACGCAGTATTTT
TRBJ1-1,.,TRBV6-5,TRBD1,CASSSGQGDTEAFF,TGTGCCAGCAGTTCGGGACAGGGGGACACTGAAGCTTTCTTT
TRBJ1-4,.,TRBV7-9,TRBD1,CASSFTGATNEKLFF,TGTGCCAGCAGCTTTACAGGGGCAACTAATGAAAAACTGTTTTTT
TRBJ2-7,.,TRBV27,TRBD1,CASSVTGAAYEQYF,TGTGCCAGCAGTGTAACAGGGGCTGCCTACGAGCAGTACTTC
TRBJ1-5,.,TRBV30,.,CAWSLGQSQPQHF,TGTGCCTGGAGTCTAGGACAGAGTCAGCCCCAGCATTTT